What follows are 18 T cell receptor beta chains derived from one specimen sequenced in a study of Ad26.COV2.S vaccination and SARS-CoV-2 variants. Treatment in this sample: 15 to 20 received Ad26.COV2.S at low or high dose, single or two shots; several received placebo; per-sample allocation not given. The study sampled participants on day 63 after the first vaccine or placebo injection. Generated by immunoSEQ multiplex PCR, the TCRdb table keeps only in-frame clones and is missing some. Among around 400,000 clones listed, under 90% were seen once. Here the sequenced sample was peripheral blood, taken in a trial of Ad26.COV2.S vaccine versus placebo. All receptors come from a person aged 18-65 years who received the Ad26.COV2.S COVID-19 vaccine or a placebo.

This clone came up a few times. The chain joins TRBV11-3 to TRBJ2-3; no clear D. The V and J ends lost 0 bases and 2 bases respectively, with 15 bases between them. The germline V gene has CDR1 SGHNT and CDR2 YENEEA. This CDR3 is built from 17 residues. The CDR3 loop is CASSLDLVAGDTDTQYF. CDR3 coding DNA: TGTGCCAGCAGCTTAGATCTAGTAGCTGGAGACACAGATACGCAGTATTTT.

The chain has TRBV5-1 and TRBJ2-6; D unclear. There are 15 residues in the CDR3. V lost 3 bases and J 2 bases, leaving 9 bases between the germline ends. In germline, CDR1 is SGHRS, CDR2 YFSETQ. DNA of the CDR3: TGCGCCAGCAGCTCCCTCCGTGCTGGGGCCAACGTCCTGACTTTC. Translated: CASSSLRAGANVLTF.

For this clone: The sample contains more than one DNA sequence encoding this CDR3. This chain joins TRBV9 and TRBJ1-6; D not certain. Germline V gene sequence: CDR1 SGDLS, CDR2 YYNGEE. This CDR3 is built from 16 residues. With 0 bases removed from V and 0 bases from J, the gap between germline ends came to 7 bases. Here the CDR3 reads CASSVGGSSYNSPLHF. The CDR3 coding sequence is TGTGCCAGCAGCGTAGGGGGAAGCTCCTATAATTCACCCCTCCACTTT.

The chain carries TRBV15 and TRBJ2-7; possibly TRBD1 for D (6 bases). Germline V lookup: CDR1 LNHNV, CDR2 YYDKDF (reference sequence). Trimming shortened V by 0 bases and J by 5 bases, and 14 bases separated the two germline ends. This CDR3 has 15 amino acids. CDR3: CATSRDRGGADEQYF. In nucleotides, the CDR3 is TGTGCCACCAGCAGAGATCGAGGGGGAGCGGACGAGCAGTACTTC.

This clone occurred a few times. The V call is TRBV6-2 or TRBV6-3, the J call TRBJ1-5; D gene ambiguous. The CDR3 sequence is 14 residues long. Trimming shortened V by 5 bases and J by 6 bases, and 14 bases separated the two germline ends. The germline V gene encodes CDR1 MNHEY and CDR2 SVGEGT. CDR3 nucleotide sequence: TGTGCCAGCAGTGCCTACGGTTTATCTCAGCCCCAGCATTTT. It specifies CASSAYGLSQPQHF.

V and J are TRBV2 and TRBJ2-7; the match to TRBD1 covers 7 bases. Per the germline V gene, CDR1 is SNHLY and CDR2 is FYNNEI. The trim removed 6 bases at V and 7 bases at J, leaving 9 bases unmatched. The CDR3 is 13 amino acids. CDR3 sequence: CASRADRVGEQYF. The CDR3 region has the DNA TGTGCCAGCAGGGCCGACAGGGTGGGGGAGCAGTACTTC.

The V gene is TRBV5-4, the J gene TRBJ2-2; maybe TRBD2 (5 bases). The CDR3 is 16 amino acids. Germline lookup yields CDR1 SGHNT and CDR2 YYREEE (reference sequence). V lost 4 bases, J lost 2 bases, and 15 bases lay in between. The CDR3: CASSIGLSLNTGELFF. The CDR3, as DNA: TGTGCCAGCAGCATCGGACTGTCCTTAAACACCGGGGAGCTGTTTTTT.

The V and J genes are TRBV11-1 and TRBJ2-7, with 7 positions matching TRBD2. The CDR3 consists of 13 residues. CDR1 and CDR2 from the germline V gene are SGHAT and FQDESV (reference sequence). J lost 7 bases, V lost 9 bases, and 12 bases had no gene match. Here the CDR3 reads CASSTSGAREQYF. Written as DNA, the CDR3 is TGTGCCAGTAGTACCAGCGGGGCGAGAGAGCAGTACTTC.

This chain links TRBV6-5 with TRBJ2-3; D not resolved. The CDR3 is 14 residues long. CDR1 MNHEY and CDR2 SVGAGI come from the germline V gene. Between the trimmed V and J ends, which lost 6 bases and 0 bases, there was a span of 10 bases. The CDR3 is CASRDLFSTDTQYF. The CDR3 DNA reads TGTGCCAGCAGAGACTTGTTTAGCACAGATACGCAGTATTTT.

The V gene is TRBV19, the J gene TRBJ1-1; tentatively, D is TRBD1 (5 bases). From germline, CDR1 is LNHDA and CDR2 SQIVND (reference sequence). The length of the CDR3 is 13 residues. Trimming removed 5 bases from V and 0 bases from J, with 7 bases in between. Here the CDR3 reads CASSGAMNTEAFF. CDR3 DNA sequence: TGTGCCAGTAGTGGGGCAATGAACACTGAAGCTTTCTTT.

Many counts were recorded for this clone. The J gene is TRBJ1-3, the V gene TRBV27; D ambiguous. The germline CDR1 and CDR2 sequences are MNHEY and SMNVEV (reference sequence). CDR3 length: 15 amino acids. Trimming pared 3 bases from V and 2 bases from J, leaving 11 bases between. Here the CDR3 DNA reads TGTGCCAGCAGTTTGGTGCCATCTCCTGGAAACACCATATATTTT. Encoded protein: CASSLVPSPGNTIYF.

Written as DNA, the CDR3 is TGTGCCAGCAGTTTATTAGGGGGCACTGAAGCTTTCTTT. Translating it yields CASSLLGGTEAFF. The rearrangement uses TRBV6-5 and TRBJ1-1, with a tentative D call TRBD1 (6 bases). Germline V lookup: CDR1 MNHEY, CDR2 SVGAGI. The CDR3 sequence is 13 residues long. Trimming shortened V by 4 bases and J by 4 bases, and 10 bases separated the two germline ends.

The rearrangement uses TRBV18 and TRBJ2-1; D assignment may be TRBD1 or TRBD2 (5 bases each). CDR3 length: 13 amino acids. Germline V CDR1 and CDR2: KGHSH, LQKENI. The V end was cut by 3 bases, the J end by 7 bases, with 10 bases between. CDR3 sequence reads: CASSPGRINEQFF. The CDR3 DNA follows: TGTGCCAGCTCACCGGGACGGATTAATGAGCAGTTCTTC.

J is TRBJ2-2 and V is TRBV7-3, with 8 nucleotides matching TRBD1. V was pared by 5 bases and J by 7 bases, with 12 bases of the junction left unmatched. The CDR3 sequence is 16 residues long. CDR1 is SGHTA and CDR2 is FQGTGA in the germline V gene. The CDR3: CASSTRTGSGGGELFF. CDR3 in DNA: TGTGCCAGCAGCACCCGGACAGGGTCTGGGGGCGGGGAGCTGTTTTTT.

The CDR3 DNA is TGTGCCAGCAGCTCCAGGGGTAGCACAGATACGCAGTATTTT. This translates into CASSSRGSTDTQYF. The rearrangement links TRBV11-3 to TRBJ2-3, with a possible D match to TRBD1 (6 bases). There are 14 residues in the CDR3. V dropped 4 bases and J dropped 0 bases, with 8 bases sitting between them. In germline, CDR1 is SGHNT, CDR2 YENEEA.

The chain couples TRBV5-4 to TRBJ2-7; 9 bases fit TRBD1. The CDR3 covers 15 residues. With V trimmed by 4 bases and J by 1 base, 6 bases remained unmatched. Germline V CDR1 and CDR2: SGHNT, YYREEE (reference sequence). The CDR3 protein is CASSGGQGPSYEQYF. CDR3 bases: TGTGCCAGCAGCGGAGGACAGGGGCCTTCCTACGAGCAGTACTTC. The full variable domain, in which reference TRBV5-4 and TRBJ2-7 provide the parts outside the CDR3, is ETGVTQSPTHLIKTRGQQVTLRCSSQSGHNTVSWYQQALGQGPQFIFQYYREEENGRGNFPPRFSGLQFPNYSSELNVNALELDDSALYLCASSGGQGPSYEQYFGPGTRLTVT.

The chain combines TRBV19 with TRBJ1-6; D gene ambiguous. CDR3 size: 15 residues. The V gene lost 7 bases and the J gene lost 7 bases, with 17 bases spanning the gap. The germline V gene has CDR1 LNHDA and CDR2 SQIVND (reference sequence). CDR3 residues: CASTPGTLLNSPLHF. CDR3 DNA sequence: TGTGCCAGTACCCCGGGAACCCTTCTAAATTCACCCCTCCACTTT.

J is TRBJ2-7 and V is TRBV19; D possibly corresponds to TRBD1 (7 bases). Deletions cut 5 bases from V and 3 bases from J, with 14 bases between. CDR3 length: 14 residues. CDR1 is LNHDA and CDR2 is SQIVND in the germline V gene (reference sequence). The CDR3 here is CASSQRGTVYEQYF. The CDR3 DNA reads as TGTGCCAGTAGTCAACGGGGGACAGTCTACGAGCAGTACTTC.